This record covers a single T cell receptor (beta chain). Its antigen is not identified. The junction shows a germline mismatch at one end, possibly a read error. Scientists ran DNA taken from cultured CD4+ T cells through the Oncomine TCR Beta short-read assay for sequencing. TCRdb reprocessed the PCR reads via MiXCR and lists one record per CDR3 protein. Of about 18,000 distinct CDR3 sequences in the sample, approximately 50% were seen once. Time point here: late sampling 161 to 241 days after vaccination in a few convalescent patients. The treatment here: approximately nine-day PBMC culture with coronavirus spike peptide pools or control peptides (ViraFEST assay). With peptide pools, ViraFEST first expanded antigen-specific T cells and afterwards sequenced their TCRs. Peptide pools at 10 ug/ml and IL-2 at about 9.6 IU/ml were added to cultures of roughly 2.2 million PBMCs per well. CDR3 length equals 15 residues. Germline-derived CDR1 and CDR2 are SGHVS and FNYEAQ.

The data were obtained in a study of vaccination and CD4 T cells after COVID-19. The specimen comprised CD4+ T cells from blood, cultured in vitro, sampled about 7 months after SARS-CoV-2 vaccination. The TCR originated in a human donor who had recovered from COVID-19. The chain recombines TRBV7-6 with TRBJ2-1, with 11 bases aligning to TRBD2. The CDR3 sequence is CASSPTSGAYNEQFF. Written as DNA, the CDR3 is TGTGCTAGCAGCCCGACTAGCGGGGCGTACAATGAGCAGTTCTTC.